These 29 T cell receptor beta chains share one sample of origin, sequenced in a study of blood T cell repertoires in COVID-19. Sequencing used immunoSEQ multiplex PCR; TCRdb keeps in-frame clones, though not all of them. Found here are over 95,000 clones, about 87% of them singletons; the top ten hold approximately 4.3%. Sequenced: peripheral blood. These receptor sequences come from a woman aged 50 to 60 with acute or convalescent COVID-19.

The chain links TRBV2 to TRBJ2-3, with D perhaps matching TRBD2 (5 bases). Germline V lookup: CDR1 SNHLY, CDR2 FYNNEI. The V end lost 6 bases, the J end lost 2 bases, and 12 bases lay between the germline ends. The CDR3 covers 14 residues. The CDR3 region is CASRQSGPTDTQYF. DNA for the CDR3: TGTGCCAGCAGGCAAAGCGGCCCCACAGATACGCAGTATTTT.

Here the CDR3 reads CASSHGGSYNSPLHF. The CDR3 DNA reads as TGTGCCAGCAGCCACGGGGGGTCCTATAATTCACCCCTCCACTTT. The V gene is TRBV7-8, the J gene TRBJ1-6; TRBD1 might be the D (5 bases). The CDR3 has 15 residues. Between the trimmed V and J ends, which lost 5 bases and 1 base, there was a span of 9 bases. CDR1 and CDR2 (germline): SGHVS, FQNEAQ.

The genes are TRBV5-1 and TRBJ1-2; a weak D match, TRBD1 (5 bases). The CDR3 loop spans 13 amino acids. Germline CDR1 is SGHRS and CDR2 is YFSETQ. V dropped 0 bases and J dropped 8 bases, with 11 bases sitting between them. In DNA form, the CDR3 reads TGCGCCAGCAGCTTGGTAGCGGGGGAGGGCTACACCTTC. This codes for CASSLVAGEGYTF.

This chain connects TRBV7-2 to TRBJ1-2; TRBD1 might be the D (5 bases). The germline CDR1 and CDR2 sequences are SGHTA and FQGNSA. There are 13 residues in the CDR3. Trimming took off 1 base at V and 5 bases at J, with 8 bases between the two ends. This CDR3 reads CASSLGGEYGYTF. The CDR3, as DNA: TGTGCCAGCAGCTTAGGGGGGGAGTATGGCTACACCTTC.

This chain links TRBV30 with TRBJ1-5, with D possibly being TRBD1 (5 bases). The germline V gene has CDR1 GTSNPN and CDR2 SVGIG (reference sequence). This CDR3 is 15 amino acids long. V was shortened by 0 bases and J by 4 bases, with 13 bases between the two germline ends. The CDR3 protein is CAWSVGYGQNQPQHF. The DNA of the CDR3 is TGTGCCTGGAGTGTAGGTTATGGACAAAATCAGCCCCAGCATTTT. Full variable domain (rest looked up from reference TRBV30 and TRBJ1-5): SQTIHQWPATLVQPVGSPLSLECTVEGTSNPNLYWYRQAAGRGLQLLFYSVGIGQISSEVPQNLSASRPQDRQFILSSKKLLLSDSGFYLCAWSVGYGQNQPQHFGDGTRLSIL.

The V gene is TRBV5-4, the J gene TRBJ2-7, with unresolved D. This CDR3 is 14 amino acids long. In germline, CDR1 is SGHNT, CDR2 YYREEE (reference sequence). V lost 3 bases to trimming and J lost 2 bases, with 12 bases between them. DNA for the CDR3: TGTGCCAGCAGCTCCGCCTACCGCCCCTACGAGCAGTACTTC. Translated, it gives CASSSAYRPYEQYF.

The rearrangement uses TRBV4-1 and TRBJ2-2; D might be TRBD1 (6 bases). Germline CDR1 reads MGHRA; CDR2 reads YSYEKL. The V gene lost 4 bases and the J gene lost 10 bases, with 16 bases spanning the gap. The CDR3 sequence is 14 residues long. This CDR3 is CASSPGAGEPELFF. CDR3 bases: TGCGCCAGCAGCCCAGGCGCAGGGGAGCCGGAGCTGTTTTTT.

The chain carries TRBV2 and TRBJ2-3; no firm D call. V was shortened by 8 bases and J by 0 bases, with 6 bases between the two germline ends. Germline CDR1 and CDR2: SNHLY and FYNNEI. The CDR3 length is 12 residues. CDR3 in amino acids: CASGQSTDTQYF. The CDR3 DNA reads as TGTGCCAGCGGGCAGAGCACAGATACGCAGTATTTT.

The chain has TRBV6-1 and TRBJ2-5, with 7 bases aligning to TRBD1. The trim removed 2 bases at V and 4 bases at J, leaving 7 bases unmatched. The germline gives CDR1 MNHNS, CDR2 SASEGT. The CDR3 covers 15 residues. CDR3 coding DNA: TGTGCCAGCAGTGAACCGACAGGGTGGGGAGAGACCCAGTACTTC. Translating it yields CASSEPTGWGETQYF.

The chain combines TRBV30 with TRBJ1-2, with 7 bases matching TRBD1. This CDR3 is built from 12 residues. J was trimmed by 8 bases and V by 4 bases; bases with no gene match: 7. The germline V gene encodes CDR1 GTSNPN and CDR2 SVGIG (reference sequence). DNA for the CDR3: TGTGCCTGGACGACAGGGCCTGTCGGCTACACCTTC. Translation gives CAWTTGPVGYTF.

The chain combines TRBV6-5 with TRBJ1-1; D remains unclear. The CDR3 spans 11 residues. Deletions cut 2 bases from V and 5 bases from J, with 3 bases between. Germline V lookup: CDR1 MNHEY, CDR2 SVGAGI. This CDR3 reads CASSYQTEAFF. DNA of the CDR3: TGTGCCAGCAGTTACCAGACTGAAGCTTTCTTT.

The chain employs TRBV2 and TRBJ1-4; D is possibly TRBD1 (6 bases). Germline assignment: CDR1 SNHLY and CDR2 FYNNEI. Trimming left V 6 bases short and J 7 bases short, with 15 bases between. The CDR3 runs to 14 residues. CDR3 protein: CASREGHRIEKLFF. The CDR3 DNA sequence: TGTGCCAGCAGAGAGGGACATCGAATTGAAAAACTGTTTTTT.

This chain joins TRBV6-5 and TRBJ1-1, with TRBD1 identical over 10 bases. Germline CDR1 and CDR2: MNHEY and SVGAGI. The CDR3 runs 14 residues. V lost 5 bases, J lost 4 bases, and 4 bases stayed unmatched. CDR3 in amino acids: CASSPGQGITEAFF. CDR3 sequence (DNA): TGTGCCAGCAGTCCGGGACAGGGGATCACTGAAGCTTTCTTT.

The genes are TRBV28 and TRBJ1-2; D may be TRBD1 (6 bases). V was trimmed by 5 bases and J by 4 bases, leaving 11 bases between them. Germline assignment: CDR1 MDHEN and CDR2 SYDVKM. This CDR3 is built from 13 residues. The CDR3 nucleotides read TGTGCCAGCAGTGGGACACTTACCTATGGCTACACCTTC. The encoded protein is CASSGTLTYGYTF.

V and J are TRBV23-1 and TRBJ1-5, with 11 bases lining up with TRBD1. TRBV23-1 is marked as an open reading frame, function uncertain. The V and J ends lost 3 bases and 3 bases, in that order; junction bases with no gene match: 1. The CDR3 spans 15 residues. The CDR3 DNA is TGCGCCAGCAGTCAGGGACAGGGGGACAATCAGCCCCAGCATTTT. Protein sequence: CASSQGQGDNQPQHF.

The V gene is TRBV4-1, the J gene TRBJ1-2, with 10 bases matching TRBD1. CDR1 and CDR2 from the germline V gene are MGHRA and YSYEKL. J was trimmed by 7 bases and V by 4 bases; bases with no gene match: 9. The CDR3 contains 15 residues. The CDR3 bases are TGCGCCAGCAGCCTATCCGGGACAGGGGTCGCTGGCTACACCTTC. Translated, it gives CASSLSGTGVAGYTF.

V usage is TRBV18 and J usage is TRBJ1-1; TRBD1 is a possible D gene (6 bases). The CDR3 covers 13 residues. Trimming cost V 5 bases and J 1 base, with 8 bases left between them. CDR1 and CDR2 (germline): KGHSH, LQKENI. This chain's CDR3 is CASSRDKNTEAFF. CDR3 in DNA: TGTGCCAGCTCAAGGGACAAGAACACTGAAGCTTTCTTT.

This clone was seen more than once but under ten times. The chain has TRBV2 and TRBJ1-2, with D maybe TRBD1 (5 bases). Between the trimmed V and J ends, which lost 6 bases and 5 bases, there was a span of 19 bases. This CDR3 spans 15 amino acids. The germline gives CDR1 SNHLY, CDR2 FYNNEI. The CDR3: CASRPPIRVNYGYTF. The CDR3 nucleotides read TGTGCCAGCAGGCCCCCCATCAGGGTCAATTATGGCTACACCTTC.

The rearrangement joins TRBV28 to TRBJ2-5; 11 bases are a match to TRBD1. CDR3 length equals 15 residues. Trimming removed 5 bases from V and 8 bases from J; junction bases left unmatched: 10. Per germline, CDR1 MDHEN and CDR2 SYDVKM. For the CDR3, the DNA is TGTGCCAGCAGTCCCCGGGGACAGGGGGGGGACACCCAGTACTTC. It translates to CASSPRGQGGDTQYF.

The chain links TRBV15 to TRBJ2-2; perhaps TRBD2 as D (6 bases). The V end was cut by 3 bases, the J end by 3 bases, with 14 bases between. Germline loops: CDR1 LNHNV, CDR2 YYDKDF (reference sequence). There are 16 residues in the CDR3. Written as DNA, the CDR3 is TGTGCCACCAGCAGTTCGCTAGCGCGTTACACCGGGGAGCTGTTTTTT. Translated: CATSSSLARYTGELFF. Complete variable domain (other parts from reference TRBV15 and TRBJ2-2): DAMVIQNPRYQVTQFGKPVTLSCSQTLNHNVMYWYQQKSSQAPKLLFHYYDKDFNNEADTPDNFQSRRPNTSFCFLDIRSPGLGDTAMYLCATSSSLARYTGELFFGEGSRLTVL.

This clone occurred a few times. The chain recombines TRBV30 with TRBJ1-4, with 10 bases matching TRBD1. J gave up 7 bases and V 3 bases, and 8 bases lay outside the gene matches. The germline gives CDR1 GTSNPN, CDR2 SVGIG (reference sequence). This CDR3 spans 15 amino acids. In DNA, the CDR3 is TGTGCCTGGAGGAATCCCGGGACAGGGGTTGAAAAACTGTTTTTT. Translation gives CAWRNPGTGVEKLFF.

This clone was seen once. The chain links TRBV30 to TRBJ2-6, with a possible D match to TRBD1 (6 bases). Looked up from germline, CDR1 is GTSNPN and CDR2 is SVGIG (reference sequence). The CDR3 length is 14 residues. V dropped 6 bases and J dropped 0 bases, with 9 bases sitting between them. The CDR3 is CACRTVSGANVLTF. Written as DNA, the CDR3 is TGTGCCTGCAGGACAGTCTCTGGGGCCAACGTCCTGACTTTC.

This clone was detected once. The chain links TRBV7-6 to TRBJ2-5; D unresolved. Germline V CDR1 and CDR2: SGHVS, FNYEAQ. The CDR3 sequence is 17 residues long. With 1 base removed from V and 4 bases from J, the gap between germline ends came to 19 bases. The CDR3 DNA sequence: TGTGCCAGCAGCTTAGAAGTCGAGAGTCGAGATGGAGAGACCCAGTACTTC. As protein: CASSLEVESRDGETQYF.

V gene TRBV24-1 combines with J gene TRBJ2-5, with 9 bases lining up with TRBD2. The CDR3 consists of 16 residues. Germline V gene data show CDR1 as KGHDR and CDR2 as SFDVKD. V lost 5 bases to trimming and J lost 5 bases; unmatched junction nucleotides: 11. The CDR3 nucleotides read TGTGCCACCAGTGGCCCTGCCGGGACTAGCCCTGAGACCCAGTACTTC. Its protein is CATSGPAGTSPETQYF.

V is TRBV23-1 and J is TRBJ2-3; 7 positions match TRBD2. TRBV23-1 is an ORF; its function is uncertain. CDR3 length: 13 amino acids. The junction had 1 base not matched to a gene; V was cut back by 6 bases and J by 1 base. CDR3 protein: CASRAGCTDTQYF. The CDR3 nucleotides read TGCGCCAGCAGAGCGGGGTGCACAGATACGCAGTATTTT.

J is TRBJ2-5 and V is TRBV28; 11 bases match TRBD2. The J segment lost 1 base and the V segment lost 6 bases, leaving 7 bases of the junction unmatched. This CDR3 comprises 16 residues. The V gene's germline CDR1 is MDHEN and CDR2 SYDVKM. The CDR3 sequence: CASSARGLAVQETQYF. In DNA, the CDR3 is TGTGCCAGCAGCGCAAGGGGACTAGCGGTCCAAGAGACCCAGTACTTC. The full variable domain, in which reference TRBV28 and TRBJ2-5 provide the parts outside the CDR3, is DVKVTQSSRYLVKRTGEKVFLECVQDMDHENMFWYRQDPGLGLRLIYFSYDVKMKEKGDIPEGYSVSREKKERFSLILESASTNQTSMYLCASSARGLAVQETQYFGPGTRLLVL.

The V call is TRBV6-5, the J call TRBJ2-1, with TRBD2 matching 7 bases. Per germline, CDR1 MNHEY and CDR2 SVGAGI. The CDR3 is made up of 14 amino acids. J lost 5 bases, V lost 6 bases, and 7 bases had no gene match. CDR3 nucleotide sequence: TGTGCCAGCAGCACCGGGACTATTAACAATGAGCAGTTCTTC. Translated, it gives CASSTGTINNEQFF.

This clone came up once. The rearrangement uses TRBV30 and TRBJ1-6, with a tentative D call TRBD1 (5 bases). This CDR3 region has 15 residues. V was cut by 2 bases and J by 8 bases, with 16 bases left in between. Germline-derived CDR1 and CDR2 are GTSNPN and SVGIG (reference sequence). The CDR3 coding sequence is TGTGCCTGGAGTCGTGGAGGGACTGACTATTCACCCCTCCACTTT. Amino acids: CAWSRGGTDYSPLHF.

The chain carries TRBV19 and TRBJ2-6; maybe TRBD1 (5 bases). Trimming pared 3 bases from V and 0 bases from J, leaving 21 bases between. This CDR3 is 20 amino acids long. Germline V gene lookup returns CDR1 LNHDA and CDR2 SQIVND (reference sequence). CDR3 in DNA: TGTGCCAGTAGTATTAAGGGCCCCCAGGGAATCCACTCTGGGGCCAACGTCCTGACTTTC. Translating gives CASSIKGPQGIHSGANVLTF.